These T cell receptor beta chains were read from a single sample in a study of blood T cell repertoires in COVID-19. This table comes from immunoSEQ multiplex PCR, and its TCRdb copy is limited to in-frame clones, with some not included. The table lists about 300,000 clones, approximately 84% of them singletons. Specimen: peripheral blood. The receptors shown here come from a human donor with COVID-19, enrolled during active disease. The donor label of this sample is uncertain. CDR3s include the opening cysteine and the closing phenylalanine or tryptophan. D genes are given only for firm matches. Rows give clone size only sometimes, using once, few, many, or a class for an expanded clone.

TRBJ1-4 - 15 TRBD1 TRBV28 CASSLQQGAGEKLFF TGTGCCAGCAGTTTACAACAGGGGGCAGGTGAAAAACTGTTTTTT
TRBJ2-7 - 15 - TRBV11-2 CASSLGVGSSYEQYF TGTGCCAGCAGCTTAGGGGTCGGGAGCTCCTACGAGCAGTACTTC
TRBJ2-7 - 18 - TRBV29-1 CSAQSRGVLGDLAYEQYF TGCAGCGCCCAGTCCCGCGGGGTCCTCGGGGATTTGGCCTACGAGCAGTACTTC
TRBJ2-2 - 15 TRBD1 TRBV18 CASSPKTGDTGELFF TGTGCCAGCTCACCAAAGACAGGGGACACCGGGGAGCTGTTTTTT
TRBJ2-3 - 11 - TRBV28 CASRAGDTQYF TGTGCCAGCAGAGCTGGAGATACGCAGTATTTT
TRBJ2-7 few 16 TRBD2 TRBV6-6 CASSYLGSSGRPEQYF TGTGCCAGCAGTTACCTCGGGTCTAGCGGGAGACCCGAGCAGTACTTC
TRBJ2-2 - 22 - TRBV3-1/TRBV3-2 CASSQAWMAGVLPGQHSGELFF TGTGCCAGCAGCCAAGCGTGGATGGCGGGAGTTCTCCCGGGACAACACAGCGGGGAGCTGTTTTTT
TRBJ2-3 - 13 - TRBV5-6 CASSLFSADTQYF TGTGCCAGCAGCTTGTTTAGCGCAGATACGCAGTATTTT
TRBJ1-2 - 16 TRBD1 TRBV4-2 CASSQGQTGQSYGYTF TGTGCCAGCAGCCAAGGGCAGACGGGACAGTCCTATGGCTACACCTTC
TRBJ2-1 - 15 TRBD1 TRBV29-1 CSVEAGTGVYNEQFF TGCAGCGTCGAAGCCGGGACAGGTGTCTACAATGAGCAGTTCTTC
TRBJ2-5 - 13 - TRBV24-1 CATSVPGSETQYF TGTGCCACCAGTGTACCGGGGTCGGAGACCCAGTACTTC
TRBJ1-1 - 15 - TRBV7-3 CASSFKGVPETEAFF TGTGCCAGCAGCTTCAAGGGGGTCCCGGAGACTGAAGCTTTCTTT
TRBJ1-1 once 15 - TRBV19 CASSMSGLRVAEAFF TGTGCCAGTAGTATGTCGGGCCTGAGGGTCGCTGAAGCTTTCTTT
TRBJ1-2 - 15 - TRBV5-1 CASSEQTGANYGYTF TGCGCCAGCAGCGAACAGACAGGAGCTAACTATGGCTACACCTTC
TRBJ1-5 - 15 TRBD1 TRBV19 CASTRGVYSNQPQHF TGTGCCAGTACCAGGGGGGTCTATAGCAATCAGCCCCAGCATTTT
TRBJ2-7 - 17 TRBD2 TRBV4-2 CASSHPFTSGNPYEQYF TGTGCCAGCAGCCACCCCTTTACTAGCGGGAACCCCTACGAGCAGTACTTC
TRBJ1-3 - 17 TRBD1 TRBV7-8 CASSFGTGWSSGNTIYF TGTGCCAGCAGCTTTGGGACAGGGTGGAGCTCTGGAAACACCATATATTTT
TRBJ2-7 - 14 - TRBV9 CASSVAGASYEQYF TGTGCCAGCAGCGTAGCCGGTGCATCCTACGAGCAGTACTTC
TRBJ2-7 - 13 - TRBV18 CASSPFPIGEQYF TGTGCCAGCTCACCATTTCCTATCGGGGAGCAGTACTTC
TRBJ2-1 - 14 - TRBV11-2 CASSRGSFPNEQFF TGTGCCAGCAGTCGGGGGAGTTTTCCTAATGAGCAGTTCTTC
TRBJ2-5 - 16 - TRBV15 CATSREFGRLEETQYF TGTGCCACCAGCAGAGAATTCGGCAGACTGGAAGAGACCCAGTACTTC
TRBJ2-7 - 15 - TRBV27 CASSLGVARAYEQYF TGTGCCAGCAGTTTAGGCGTAGCGAGGGCCTACGAGCAGTACTTC
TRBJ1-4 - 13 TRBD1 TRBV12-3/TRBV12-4 CASSGTGSEKLFF TGTGCCAGCAGTGGGACAGGGTCAGAAAAACTGTTTTTT
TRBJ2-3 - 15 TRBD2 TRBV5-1 CASSPGTRAADTQYF TGCGCCAGCAGCCCCGGGACTAGAGCTGCAGATACGCAGTATTTT
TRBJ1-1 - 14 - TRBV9 CASSVLTGSTEAFF TGTGCCAGCAGCGTCCTAACAGGGAGCACTGAAGCTTTCTTT
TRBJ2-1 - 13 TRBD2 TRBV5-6 CASSYSGGNEQFF TGTGCCAGCAGCTACAGCGGGGGAAATGAGCAGTTCTTC
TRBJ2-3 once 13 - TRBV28 CASSLSLQGGWYF TGTGCCAGCAGTTTATCCCTACAGGGTGGGTGGTATTTT
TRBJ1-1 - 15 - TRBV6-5 CASRILQGSGTEAFF TGTGCCAGCAGGATCCTACAGGGATCTGGTACTGAAGCTTTCTTT
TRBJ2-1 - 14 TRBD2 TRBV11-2 CASRGTSVYNEQFF TGTGCCAGCAGGGGGACTAGCGTTTACAATGAGCAGTTCTTC
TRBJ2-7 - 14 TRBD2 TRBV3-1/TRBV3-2 CASSQTSGPYEQYF TGTGCCAGCAGCCAAACTAGCGGACCCTACGAGCAGTACTTC
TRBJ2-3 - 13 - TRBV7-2 CASSSQPVYTQYF TGTGCCAGCAGCTCCCAACCGGTCTATACGCAGTATTTT
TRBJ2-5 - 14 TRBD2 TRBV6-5 CASKAAGDQETQYF TGTGCCAGCAAAGCAGCGGGAGACCAAGAGACCCAGTACTTC
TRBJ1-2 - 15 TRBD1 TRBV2 CASSPNRGPFYGYTF TGTGCCAGCAGTCCGAACAGGGGACCTTTCTATGGCTACACCTTC
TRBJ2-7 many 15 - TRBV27 CASSHAGGSSYEQYF TGTGCCAGCAGCCATGCAGGGGGGAGCTCCTACGAGCAGTACTTC
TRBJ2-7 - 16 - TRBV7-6 CASSLDAGLGSYEQYF TGTGCCAGCAGCTTAGATGCAGGGCTGGGCTCCTACGAGCAGTACTTC
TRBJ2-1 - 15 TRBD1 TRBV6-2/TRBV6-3 CASSPGTGSFNEQFF TGTGCCAGCAGTCCCGGGACAGGGTCCTTCAATGAGCAGTTCTTC
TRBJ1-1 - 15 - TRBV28 CASSSPQGGGTEAFF TGTGCCAGCAGTTCCCCCCAGGGAGGAGGGACTGAAGCTTTCTTT
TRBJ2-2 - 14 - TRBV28 CASSLSGRDGELFF TGTGCCAGCAGTCTATCAGGACGGGACGGGGAGCTGTTTTTT
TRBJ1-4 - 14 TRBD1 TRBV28 CASSNGQGGEKLFF TGTGCCAGCAGTAACGGACAGGGCGGGGAAAAACTGTTTTTT
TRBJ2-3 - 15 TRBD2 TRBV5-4 CASSFSGGRTDTQYF TGTGCCAGCAGCTTCTCTGGCGGGAGGACAGATACGCAGTATTTT